Below, 16 T cell receptor beta chains from the same sample are listed, as sequenced in a study of shared clonotypes between healthy human individuals. The assay was immunoSEQ multiplex PCR, and TCRdb's table has in-frame clones only and misses some. The table includes 2,500,000 or so clones, 85% to 95% detected once. Sequenced input: naive CD4+ T cells from PBMCs. Subset here: CD45RA+ positively selected. The receptors were sampled from a man between 18 and 35 years old in good health. Some clones in this sample may be carry-over from other donors' samples.

The chain couples TRBV4-1 to TRBJ1-2, with TRBD1 as a possible D gene (5 bases). CDR3 length: 15 residues. Trimming left V 0 bases short and J 4 bases short, with 12 bases between. Germline V gives CDR1 MGHRA, CDR2 YSYEKL. CDR3 DNA: TGCGCCAGCAGCCAAGATGCGACAGCCGGCTATGGCTACACCTTC. Its protein product is CASSQDATAGYGYTF.

The count of this clone is one. This chain links TRBV11-2 with TRBJ1-2; 10 nucleotides align to TRBD1. The CDR3 length is 16 residues. Germline loops: CDR1 SGHAT, CDR2 FQNNGV. Trimming at V came to 2 bases and at J to 5 bases, leaving 8 bases not matched to a gene. CDR3 residues: CASSLLTGTGVYGYTF. The CDR3 DNA follows: TGTGCCAGCAGCTTATTAACCGGGACAGGGGTGTATGGCTACACCTTC.

This rearrangement joins TRBV7-3 to TRBJ2-1; TRBD2 aligns across 10 bases. V trimming: 5 bases; J trimming: 5 bases; junction bases outside the gene matches: 6. The CDR3 consists of 15 residues. Germline lookup yields CDR1 SGHTA and CDR2 FQGTGA. CDR3 nucleotides: TGTGCCAGCAGCCGTCAAACTAGCGGGGACAATGAGCAGTTCTTC. It is translated as CASSRQTSGDNEQFF.

The gene calls are TRBV6-5 and TRBJ1-5; possible D gene TRBD1, 5 bases. The germline V gene encodes CDR1 MNHEY and CDR2 SVGAGI. The V end was cut by 6 bases, the J end by 5 bases, with 17 bases between. This CDR3 contains 15 residues. The DNA of the CDR3 is TGTGCCAGCAGACCCCGGGACCGCCCGCATCAGCCCCAGCATTTT. It encodes CASRPRDRPHQPQHF.

The chain links TRBV11-3 to TRBJ1-3, with D perhaps TRBD1 (5 bases). From germline, CDR1 is SGHNT and CDR2 YENEEA. The CDR3 length is 16 residues. V lost 3 bases and J lost 0, with 12 bases in between. The CDR3 spells CASSFSGTTSGNTIYF. As DNA, the CDR3 is TGTGCCAGCAGCTTCTCCGGGACGACCTCTGGAAACACCATATATTTT.

The gene calls are TRBV4-3 and TRBJ1-2; no definite D call. CDR3 length equals 14 residues. The V end was cut by 0 bases, the J end by 8 bases, with 13 bases between. The germline V gene encodes CDR1 LGHNA and CDR2 YSLEER. The DNA for the CDR3 is TGCGCCAGCAGCCAAGAGGCAGCCCTGGACGGCTACACCTTC. Its translation is CASSQEAALDGYTF.

As concerns this clone: The sample has other DNA sequences that encode this CDR3 too. The CDR3 is CASSPQGDGYTF. The CDR3 nucleotides are TGCGCCAGCAGCCCCCAGGGGGACGGCTACACCTTC. The genes are TRBV5-1 and TRBJ1-2, with 7 bases lining up with TRBD1. CDR1 is SGHRS and CDR2 is YFSETQ in the germline V gene. With 4 bases clipped from V and 8 bases from J, the junction kept 5 bases outside the gene matches. The CDR3 consists of 12 residues.

Only a few counts were recorded for this clone. This chain connects TRBV19 to TRBJ1-4; D possibly corresponds to TRBD1 (5 bases). Germline CDR1 and CDR2: LNHDA and SQIVND (reference sequence). V dropped 3 bases and J dropped 5 bases, with 13 bases sitting between them. The CDR3 is 15 amino acids. The CDR3 bases are TGTGCCAGTAGTATTCGGCAGGGTTGGAATGAAAAACTGTTTTTT. The encoded protein is CASSIRQGWNEKLFF. Together with reference TRBV19 and TRBJ1-4, the CDR3 gives the full variable domain: DGGITQSPKYLFRKEGQNVTLSCEQNLNHDAMYWYRQDPGQGLRLIYYSQIVNDFQKGDIAEGYSVSREKKESFPLTVTSAQKNPTAFYLCASSIRQGWNEKLFFGSGTQLSVL.

The chain recombines TRBV14 with TRBJ2-1; D gene uncertain. Per the germline V gene, CDR1 is SGHDN and CDR2 is FVKESK. The germline V and J ends were trimmed by 0 bases and 4 bases, with 13 bases remaining between them. The CDR3 extends over 16 amino acids. In DNA form, the CDR3 reads TGTGCCAGCAGCCAAGACCAACGAAGACATTACAATGAGCAGTTCTTC. Amino acids: CASSQDQRRHYNEQFF.

This clone appeared a few times. The gene calls are TRBV2 and TRBJ1-2, with D possibly being TRBD1 (5 bases). The CDR3 has 14 residues. Germline CDR1 SNHLY, CDR2 FYNNEI. With 4 bases removed from V and 4 bases from J, the gap between germline ends came to 13 bases. The CDR3 protein is CASSGVGLGYGYTF. The CDR3 DNA sequence: TGTGCCAGCAGTGGTGTGGGGCTGGGCTATGGCTACACCTTC.

The rearrangement links TRBV30 to TRBJ2-3, with no clear D. The CDR3 totals 16 residues. The germline V gene has CDR1 GTSNPN and CDR2 SVGIG (reference sequence). Trimming removed 4 bases from V and 0 bases from J, with 17 bases in between. DNA for the CDR3: TGTGCCTGGACCCCCATAATTAAAGGAAGCACAGATACGCAGTATTTT. It translates to CAWTPIIKGSTDTQYF.

This clone appeared a single time. The V call is TRBV5-1, the J call TRBJ2-5; D not resolved. The germline V gene has CDR1 SGHRS and CDR2 YFSETQ. The CDR3 extends over 11 amino acids. V dropped 4 bases and J dropped 7 bases, with 8 bases sitting between them. The DNA for the CDR3 is TGCGCCAGCAGCATGTCGGGGACCCAGTACTTC. It yields the protein CASSMSGTQYF.

This sequence joins TRBV15 and TRBJ2-7; TRBD2 agrees at 7 bases. The CDR3 loop spans 16 amino acids. The germline V gene has CDR1 LNHNV and CDR2 YYDKDF (reference sequence). V shed 3 bases and J 2 bases; nucleotides not matched to a gene: 10. Here the CDR3 DNA reads TGTGCCACCAGCAGGGCTAGCGGCGGATTAACCTACGAGCAGTACTTC. This encodes CATSRASGGLTYEQYF. The full variable domain, in which reference TRBV15 and TRBJ2-7 provide the parts outside the CDR3, is DAMVIQNPRYQVTQFGKPVTLSCSQTLNHNVMYWYQQKSSQAPKLLFHYYDKDFNNEADTPDNFQSRRPNTSFCFLDIRSPGLGDTAMYLCATSRASGGLTYEQYFGPGTRLTVT.

The rearrangement links TRBV6-1 to TRBJ2-7; 9 bases match TRBD1. J was trimmed by 3 bases and V by 4 bases; bases with no gene match: 10. This CDR3 is 16 amino acids long. Germline CDR1 is MNHNS and CDR2 is SASEGT. CDR3 in DNA: TGTGCCAGCAGTGGAGCGGGACAGGGTGTACTCTACGAGCAGTACTTC. Translating gives CASSGAGQGVLYEQYF.

The rearrangement joins TRBV25-1 to TRBJ1-5, with D perhaps matching TRBD1 (6 bases). V lost 2 bases and J 1 base, leaving 9 bases between the germline ends. The CDR3 spans 15 residues. Germline loops: CDR1 MGHDK, CDR2 SYGVNS. CDR3 amino acids: CASSEPGGSNQPQHF. The CDR3 DNA reads as TGTGCCAGCAGTGAACCCGGGGGCAGCAATCAGCCCCAGCATTTT.

The gene calls are TRBV2 and TRBJ2-3; D might be TRBD2 (5 bases). Germline values: CDR1 SNHLY, CDR2 FYNNEI. The CDR3 extends over 15 amino acids. Trimming cost V 7 bases and J 3 bases, with 17 bases left between them. The CDR3 nucleotides read TGTGCCAGCAAGGTTTGGGAGCCGAATACAGATACGCAGTATTTT. Its protein product is CASKVWEPNTDTQYF.